This passage covers 14 T cell receptor beta chains from one sample sequenced in a study of blood T cell repertoires in COVID-19 (dated by TCRdb to about 2020). The library was made by the immunoSEQ multiplex PCR assay. TCRdb took over this immuneACCESS table, retaining in-frame rearrangements with V and J assigned. Such tables are incomplete; in checked studies, under half of the missing clones stem from an unresolved V gene, and the remainder is unexplained. This sample gives tens of thousands of clones in total; roughly nine tenths of them show up just once. Together, the top ten hold 4.9% of the sample. The material sequenced was peripheral blood. Every receptor here comes from a woman in her forties or fifties with active COVID-19.

V and J are TRBV6-6 and TRBJ2-1, with D possibly being TRBD2 (5 bases). V lost 0 bases, J lost 8 bases, and 5 bases lay in between. The CDR3 has 12 amino acids. Looked up from germline, CDR1 is MNHNY and CDR2 is SVGAGI (reference sequence). The CDR3 DNA sequence: TGTGCCAGCAGTTACTCGGACTATGAGCAGTTCTTC. This encodes CASSYSDYEQFF.

This chain connects TRBV24-1 to TRBJ2-2; 7 bases fit TRBD1. The CDR3 has 16 amino acids. Germline trimming cut 2 bases from V and 2 bases from J; bases unmatched to any gene: 4. In germline, CDR1 is KGHDR, CDR2 SFDVKD. The CDR3 reads CATSDSGQANTGELFF. The CDR3 nucleotides read TGTGCCACCAGTGATTCTGGACAGGCTAACACCGGGGAGCTGTTTTTT.

The chain joins TRBV19 to TRBJ2-5; D is possibly TRBD1 (6 bases). Trimming left V 1 base short and J 2 bases short, with 14 bases between. CDR3 size: 16 residues. In germline, CDR1 is LNHDA, CDR2 SQIVND (reference sequence). For the CDR3, the DNA is TGTGCCAGTAGTATAGCTTCAACAGGGCTTCAAGAGACCCAGTACTTC. This gives the protein CASSIASTGLQETQYF. Filled out from reference TRBV19 and TRBJ2-5, the complete variable domain reads DGGITQSPKYLFRKEGQNVTLSCEQNLNHDAMYWYRQDPGQGLRLIYYSQIVNDFQKGDIAEGYSVSREKKESFPLTVTSAQKNPTAFYLCASSIASTGLQETQYFGPGTRLLVL.

This chain joins TRBV6-6 and TRBJ2-1; 7 positions agree with TRBD1. This CDR3 has 15 residues. V was pared by 6 bases and J by 0 bases, with 5 bases of the junction left unmatched. Germline-derived CDR1 and CDR2 are MNHNY and SVGAGI (reference sequence). The CDR3 DNA is TGTGCCAGCAGACCCCGGGACAGCTCCTACAATGAGCAGTTCTTC. Protein: CASRPRDSSYNEQFF.

This clone was recorded once. As DNA, the CDR3 is TGTGCCAGCAGCTTAGCGGGGACAGGGGGCGCGGGGGAGCAGTACTTC. Protein sequence: CASSLAGTGGAGEQYF. V gene TRBV11-2 combines with J gene TRBJ2-7; TRBD1 aligns across 12 bases. CDR1 SGHAT and CDR2 FQNNGV come from the germline V gene. CDR3 size: 16 residues. V was pared by 1 base and J by 7 bases, with 8 bases of the junction left unmatched.

The chain recombines TRBV18 with TRBJ1-1, with 7 bases that match TRBD1. There are 14 residues in the CDR3. With V trimmed by 0 bases and J by 5 bases, 3 bases remained unmatched. Germline loops: CDR1 KGHSH, CDR2 LQKENI. The CDR3 spells CASSPPRGRTEAFF. CDR3 coding DNA: TGTGCCAGCTCACCACCGAGGGGGCGTACTGAAGCTTTCTTT.

The rearrangement uses TRBV7-9 and TRBJ2-3; TRBD2 matches 16 bases. Unmatched junction bases numbered 7, after V lost 4 bases and J lost 0 bases. Germline V CDR1 and CDR2: SEHNR, FQNEAQ (reference sequence). The CDR3 runs to 19 residues. The CDR3 DNA sequence: TGTGCCAGCAGCTGGGGGGGACTAGCGGGAGGGCCTAGCACAGATACGCAGTATTTT. This sequence encodes CASSWGGLAGGPSTDTQYF.

This chain uses TRBV27 with TRBJ2-7; TRBD1 might be the D (6 bases). Germline CDR1 is MNHEY and CDR2 is SMNVEV (reference sequence). This CDR3 has 17 amino acids. The V end was cut by 5 bases, the J end by 3 bases, with 23 bases between. CDR3 bases: TGTGCCAGCAGTCCCCCTATCGGTTGGGGGCTAGGCTACGAGCAGTACTTC. Its protein product is CASSPPIGWGLGYEQYF.

This clone was found once. This chain connects TRBV23-1 to TRBJ2-3; D is possibly TRBD2 (5 bases). TRBV23-1 is flagged as an ORF with uncertain function. V lost 4 bases to trimming and J lost 3 bases, with 14 bases between them. There are 15 residues in the CDR3. The CDR3 DNA follows: TGCGCCAGCAGTCCCCTCGGGGAAACAACAGATACGCAGTATTTT. Its protein product is CASSPLGETTDTQYF.

This clone was detected once. This sequence joins TRBV6-6 and TRBJ2-2, with TRBD2 identical over 8 bases. The germline CDR1 and CDR2 sequences are MNHNY and SVGAGI (reference sequence). Germline trimming cut 4 bases from V and 6 bases from J; bases unmatched to any gene: 7. There are 15 residues in the CDR3. CDR3 in DNA: TGTGCCAGCAGTTTCTTGGGACTAGGGCCCGGGGAGCTGTTTTTT. Amino acids: CASSFLGLGPGELFF.

The CDR3 is CASSLGTGGRTEAFF. The CDR3 bases are TGCGCCAGCAGCTTGGGGACAGGGGGCCGCACTGAAGCTTTCTTT. The chain recombines TRBV5-1 with TRBJ1-1, with TRBD1 matching over 11 bases. V lost 0 bases and J lost 4; bases outside the gene matches: 2. Germline CDR1 and CDR2: SGHRS and YFSETQ. This CDR3 contains 15 residues.

The V call is TRBV3-1 (or the pseudogene TRBV3-2), the J call TRBJ2-1, with 8 bases fitting TRBD2. Trimming took 1 base from V and 5 from J; bases not matched to a gene: 4. Germline CDR1 and CDR2: LGHDT and YNNKEL (reference sequence). CDR3 size: 15 residues. This chain's CDR3 is CASSQVAGKNNEQFF. In nucleotides, the CDR3 is TGTGCCAGCAGCCAAGTAGCGGGGAAGAACAATGAGCAGTTCTTC.

This sequence joins TRBV5-1 and TRBJ2-3, with TRBD2 matching over 16 bases. Unmatched junction bases numbered 8, after V lost 4 bases and J lost 6 bases. Germline loops: CDR1 SGHRS, CDR2 YFSETQ. This CDR3 contains 17 residues. The CDR3 sequence is CASSTGLAGGPRDTQYF. DNA for the CDR3: TGCGCCAGCAGCACGGGACTAGCGGGAGGGCCGAGGGATACGCAGTATTTT. The full variable domain, rest sourced from reference TRBV5-1 and TRBJ2-3, is KAGVTQTPRYLIKTRGQQVTLSCSPISGHRSVSWYQQTPGQGLQFLFEYFSETQRNKGNFPGRFSGRQFSNSRSEMNVSTLELGDSALYLCASSTGLAGGPRDTQYFGPGTRLTVL.

The V call is TRBV4-1, the J call TRBJ2-4; D unclear. Trimming cost V 0 bases and J 5 bases, with 14 bases left between them. CDR1 is MGHRA and CDR2 is YSYEKL in the germline V gene. The CDR3 covers 16 residues. The CDR3 coding sequence is TGCGCCAGCAGCCAAGAGTTAGATCGCAATCAAAACATTCAGTACTTC. Translation: CASSQELDRNQNIQYF.